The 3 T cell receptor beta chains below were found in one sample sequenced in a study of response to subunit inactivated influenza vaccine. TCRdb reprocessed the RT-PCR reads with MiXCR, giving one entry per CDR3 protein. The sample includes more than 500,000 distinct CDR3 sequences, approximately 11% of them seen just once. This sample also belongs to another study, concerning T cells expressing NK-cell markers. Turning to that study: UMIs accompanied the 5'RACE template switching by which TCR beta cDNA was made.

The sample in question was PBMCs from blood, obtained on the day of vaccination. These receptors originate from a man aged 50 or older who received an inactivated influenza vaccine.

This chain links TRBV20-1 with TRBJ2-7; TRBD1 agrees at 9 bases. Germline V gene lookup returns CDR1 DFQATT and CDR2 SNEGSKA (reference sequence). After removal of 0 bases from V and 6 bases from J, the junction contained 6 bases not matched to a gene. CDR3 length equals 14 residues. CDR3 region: CSARDGQGNAEQYF. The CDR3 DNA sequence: TGCAGTGCTAGAGATGGACAGGGGAACGCCGAGCAGTACTTC.

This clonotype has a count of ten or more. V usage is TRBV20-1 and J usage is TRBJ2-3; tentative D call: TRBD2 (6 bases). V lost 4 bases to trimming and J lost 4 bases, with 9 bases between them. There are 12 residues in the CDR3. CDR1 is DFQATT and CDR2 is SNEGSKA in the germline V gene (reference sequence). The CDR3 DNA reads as TGCAGTGCTACCCGCGGGGCAGATACGCAGTATTTT. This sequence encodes CSATRGADTQYF.

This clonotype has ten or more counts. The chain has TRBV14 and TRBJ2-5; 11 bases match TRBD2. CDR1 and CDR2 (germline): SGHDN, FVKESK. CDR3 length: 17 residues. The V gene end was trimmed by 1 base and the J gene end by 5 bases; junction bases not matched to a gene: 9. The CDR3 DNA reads TGTGCCAGCAGCCAAGGAAGAACTAGCGGGAGTAGGGAGACCCAGTACTTC. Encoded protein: CASSQGRTSGSRETQYF. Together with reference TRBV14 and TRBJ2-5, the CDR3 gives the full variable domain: EAGVTQFPSHSVIEKGQTVTLRCDPISGHDNLYWYRRVMGKEIKFLLHFVKESKQDESGMPNNRFLAERTGGTYSTLKVQPAELEDSGVYFCASSQGRTSGSRETQYFGPGTRLLVL.